Listed below are T cell receptor beta chains from one sample, sequenced in a study of blood T cells in healthy people across ages. TCRdb reanalysed the 5' RACE reads using MiXCR and keeps one entry per CDR3 protein. In the table there are around 1,900,000 distinct CDR3 sequences, 39% of which are singletons. The sample taken for sequencing was blood. The receptors were gathered from a human donor in good health. Both conserved end residues are part of each CDR3. D genes are given only for firm matches. Not all rows give a size; the values are once, few, many and, for expanded clones, a class.

J | D | size | V | CDR3 | DNA
TRBJ2-1 | - | - | TRBV20-1 | CSARVPDSNGQFF | TGCAGTGCTAGAGTCCCAGACTCCAATGGGCAGTTCTTC
TRBJ2-5 | - | - | TRBV19 | CASSIGHQETQYF | TGTGCCAGTAGTATAGGCCACCAAGAGACCCAGTACTTC
TRBJ2-1 | TRBD2 | - | TRBV20-1 | CSAEGLAAYNEQFF | TGCAGTGCAGAGGGACTAGCGGCTTACAATGAGCAGTTCTTC
TRBJ2-7 | - | many | TRBV20-1 | CSASGSPLITLYEQYF | TGCAGTGCTAGTGGGTCCCCTCTAATCACACTCTACGAGCAGTACTTC
TRBJ1-2 | TRBD1 | few | TRBV29-1 | CSVRDRGDGYTF | TGCAGCGTTCGGGACAGGGGGGATGGCTACACCTTC
TRBJ2-1 | TRBD2 | few | TRBV4-1 | CASSQGPSGGTYNEQFF | TGCGCCAGCAGCCAAGGTCCTAGCGGGGGGACCTACAATGAGCAGTTCTTC
TRBJ2-1 | TRBD2 | - | TRBV14 | CASSPGWTRFFSMEQFF | TGTGCCAGCAGCCCCGGTTGGACTAGATTTTTTTCAATGGAGCAGTTCTTC
TRBJ2-3 | - | - | TRBV12-3/TRBV12-4 | CVSSLRRSTDTQYF | TGTGTCAGCAGTTTAAGGAGGTCTACAGATACGCAGTATTTT
TRBJ2-3 | TRBD1 | few | TRBV5-6 | CASSFDRGYSTDTQYF | TGTGCCAGCAGCTTTGACAGGGGGTATAGCACAGATACGCAGTATTTT
TRBJ2-5 | TRBD1 | - | TRBV5-1 | CASRNTVQGAGETQYF | TGCGCCAGCCGGAATACCGTTCAGGGGGCCGGAGAGACCCAGTACTTC
TRBJ2-1 | TRBD2 | few | TRBV3-1 | CASSSAGVGTYNEQFF | TGTGCCAGCAGTTCAGCGGGGGTGGGCACCTACAATGAGCAGTTCTTC
TRBJ2-7 | - | - | TRBV28 | CASSLGGVRTYEQYF | TGTGCCAGCAGTTTAGGCGGGGTCAGAACCTACGAGCAGTACTTC
TRBJ1-3 | - | few | TRBV7-3 | CASSLDSGTSGNTIYF | TGTGCCAGCAGCTTGGACAGCGGGACCTCTGGAAACACCATATATTTT
TRBJ1-2 | - | few | TRBV27 | CASSLQGFFGYTF | TGTGCCAGCAGTTTACAGGGGTTTTTCGGCTACACCTTC
TRBJ2-1 | TRBD2 | few | TRBV20-1 | CSASLSYGGGANEQFF | TGCAGTGCTAGCCTTTCTTACGGCGGGGGGGCCAATGAGCAGTTCTTC
TRBJ1-3 | TRBD1 | - | TRBV28 | CASTYRGSSGNTIYF | TGTGCCAGCACTTACAGGGGGTCGTCTGGAAACACCATATATTTT
TRBJ2-1 | - | few | TRBV7-9 | CASSSVLDRNEQFF | TGTGCCAGCAGCTCCGTTCTCGACAGGAATGAGCAGTTCTTC
TRBJ2-4 | - | many | TRBV5-4 | CASSRDSGNIQYF | TGTGCCAGCAGCCGGGACTCGGGGAACATTCAGTACTTC
TRBJ1-2 | TRBD1 | few | TRBV24-1 | CATSDLAGTVGYTF | TGTGCCACCAGTGATTTAGCCGGGACAGTCGGCTACACCTTC
TRBJ1-1 | TRBD1 | - | TRBV7-9 | CASSYTGGADTEAFF | TGTGCCAGCAGCTATACAGGGGGCGCGGACACTGAAGCTTTCTTT
TRBJ1-3 | TRBD1 | - | TRBV11-2 | CASSLSTGNSGNTIYF | TGTGCCAGCAGCCTTTCGACAGGGAACTCTGGAAACACCATATATTTT
TRBJ2-1 | TRBD1 | few | TRBV28 | CASSFPLDRNHEQFF | TGTGCCAGCAGCTTCCCATTGGACAGGAACCATGAGCAGTTCTTC
TRBJ2-1 | - | - | TRBV6-2/TRBV6-3 | CASSHVRGHEQFF | TGTGCCAGTAGTCATGTCCGGGGTCATGAGCAGTTCTTC
TRBJ2-5 | TRBD2 | once | TRBV28 | CASSTNSGGAWETQYF | TGTGCCAGCAGCACAAATAGCGGGGGGGCGTGGGAGACCCAGTACTTC
TRBJ2-1 | - | - | TRBV3-1 | CASSQGWKGSNESFF | TGTGCCAGCAGCCAAGGATGGAAGGGGTCAAATGAGTCGTTCTTC
TRBJ2-1 | - | few | TRBV11-2 | CASSLLWRNEQFF | TGTGCCAGCAGCTTATTGTGGAGAAATGAGCAGTTCTTC
TRBJ2-5 | TRBD1 | - | TRBV20-1 | CSAIWAGGKGTQYF | TGCAGTGCTATCTGGGCAGGGGGTAAGGGGACCCAGTACTTC
TRBJ2-3 | - | - | TRBV20-1 | CSARDGGSSTDTQYF | TGCAGTGCTAGAGATGGGGGCAGTAGCACAGATACGCAGTATTTT
TRBJ2-3 | - | - | TRBV29-1 | CSVGWVTGTDTQYF | TGCAGCGTTGGGTGGGTTACTGGCACAGATACGCAGTATTTT
TRBJ1-2 | - | - | TRBV12-3/TRBV12-4 | CASSFRRGHYGYTF | TGTGCCAGCAGTTTCCGCAGGGGACACTATGGCTACACCTTC
TRBJ2-1 | - | - | TRBV9 | CASSVAMAIGGSEQFF | TGTGCCAGCAGCGTAGCTATGGCTATCGGGGGATCTGAGCAGTTCTTC
TRBJ1-1 | - | - | TRBV7-2 | CASSPRGRATEAFF | TGTGCCAGCAGCCCACGGGGTCGTGCGACTGAAGCTTTCTTT
TRBJ2-5 | TRBD1 | - | TRBV6-5 | CASSETGSETQYF | TGTGCCAGCAGCGAGACAGGGTCGGAGACCCAGTACTTC
TRBJ2-6 | - | few | TRBV3-1 | CASSQGSSSGANVLTF | TGTGCCAGCAGCCAAGGGTCGAGCTCTGGGGCCAACGTCCTGACTTTC
TRBJ2-5 | TRBD2 | - | TRBV7-2 | CASSLEARASGAETQYF | TGTGCCAGCAGCTTAGAGGCCCGCGCTAGCGGGGCGGAGACCCAGTACTTC
TRBJ2-3 | - | - | TRBV20-1 | CSASGGNSLSDTQYF | TGCAGTGCTAGTGGGGGTAACTCTCTCTCAGATACGCAGTATTTT
TRBJ2-7 | TRBD2 | - | TRBV27 | CASSPWFEDGRGYEQYF | TGTGCCAGCAGTCCCTGGTTTGAGGACGGGAGGGGATACGAGCAGTACTTC
TRBJ1-2 | - | few | TRBV18 | CAGSPRQGTYGYTF | TGTGCCGGCTCACCTCGGCAGGGTACCTATGGCTACACCTTC
TRBJ2-7 | TRBD2 | - | TRBV20-1 | CSAFLAGGQQGEQYF | TGCAGTGCCTTTCTAGCGGGGGGGCAACAGGGTGAGCAGTACTTC
TRBJ2-5 | - | few | TRBV7-2 | CASSLVVSYQETQYF | TGTGCCAGCAGCTTAGTCGTTAGCTATCAAGAGACCCAGTACTTC
TRBJ1-1 | - | few | TRBV20-1 | CSARGEAFF | TGCAGTGCTAGGGGCGAAGCTTTCTTT
TRBJ2-1 | - | - | TRBV7-3 | CASSLGPGAYNEQFF | TGTGCCAGCAGCTTAGGTCCGGGCGCCTACAATGAGCAGTTCTTC
TRBJ1-1 | - | - | TRBV7-9 | CASSSWVGRLNTEAFF | TGTGCCAGCAGCTCGTGGGTGGGACGACTGAACACTGAAGCTTTCTTT